The 24 T cell receptor beta chains below all came from one sample that was sequenced in a study of T-cell memory formation after mild COVID-19. Each CDR3 protein gets one entry after TCRdb re-called the 5' RACE reads with MiXCR. The table has roughly 450,000 distinct CDR3 sequences, about 20% seen once; the top ten hold approximately 13%. Sequencing input: PBMCs or a T cell subset sorted from them (not recorded which). These TCRs come from an adult woman who had mild COVID-19 (a few samples of this study predate the infection). Cell type and time point are not known.

This clonotype was seen only once. The chain joins TRBV4-1 to TRBJ2-3; TRBD2 agrees at 10 bases. CDR1 and CDR2 (germline): MGHRA, YSYEKL. V trimming: 3 bases; J trimming: 0 bases; junction bases outside the gene matches: 12. This CDR3 has 19 amino acids. CDR3 protein: CASSHPTSGDRKSTDTQYF. CDR3 in DNA: TGCGCCAGCAGCCACCCCACTAGCGGGGATAGGAAAAGCACAGATACGCAGTATTTT.

The V and J genes are TRBV12-3 or TRBV12-4 and TRBJ2-3; the match to TRBD2 covers 11 bases. J was trimmed by 3 bases and V by 4 bases; bases with no gene match: 9. CDR3 length: 17 residues. DNA for the CDR3: TGTGCCAGCAGTTCCTGGAATAGCGGGAGGGAGACAGATACGCAGTATTTT. The encoded protein is CASSSWNSGRETDTQYF.

This clonotype was counted a few times. The gene calls are TRBV10-3 and TRBJ2-7, with no clear D. CDR1 and CDR2 from the germline V gene are ENHRY and SYGVKD. Trimming took 3 bases from V and 2 from J, leaving 8 bases between them. The CDR3 length is 13 residues. DNA for the CDR3: TGTGCCATCAGTGACGGGCAGGCCTACGAGCAGTACTTC. Translated: CAISDGQAYEQYF.

CDR3 amino acids: CASSQLAGVWDNEQFF. The CDR3 bases are TGTGCCAGCAGCCAGCTAGCGGGAGTTTGGGACAATGAGCAGTTCTTC. This chain links TRBV7-2 with TRBJ2-1; TRBD2 agrees at 10 bases. Looked up from germline, CDR1 is SGHTA and CDR2 is FQGNSA. V lost 5 bases and J lost 5; bases outside the gene matches: 9. The CDR3 covers 16 residues.

This clonotype was seen ten or more times. This rearrangement joins TRBV20-1 to TRBJ2-5; D not resolved. Trimming shortened V by 0 bases and J by 2 bases, and 13 bases separated the two germline ends. This CDR3 is built from 15 residues. Per the germline V gene, CDR1 is DFQATT and CDR2 is SNEGSKA (reference sequence). CDR3 sequence (DNA): TGCAGTGCTAGAGATAGGGTATTGGGGCAAGAGACCCAGTACTTC. This codes for CSARDRVLGQETQYF.

This clonotype was seen a handful of times. The gene calls are TRBV7-9 and TRBJ2-7; tentatively, D is TRBD2 (6 bases). Per germline, CDR1 SEHNR and CDR2 FQNEAQ (reference sequence). V was trimmed by 2 bases and J by 1 base, leaving 15 bases between them. The CDR3 is 16 amino acids. Here the CDR3 reads CASSLQGQAGSYEQYF. The CDR3 bases are TGTGCCAGCAGCTTACAAGGGCAGGCGGGATCCTACGAGCAGTACTTC.

This clonotype was seen more than once but under ten times. The rearrangement joins TRBV18 to TRBJ2-4; D unclear. This CDR3 has 15 amino acids. V shed 1 base and J shed 1 base, with 8 bases lying between them. From germline, CDR1 is KGHSH and CDR2 LQKENI. CDR3 sequence reads: CASSPQESAKNIQYF. For the CDR3, the DNA is TGTGCCAGCTCACCACAGGAGTCGGCCAAAAACATTCAGTACTTC. Complete variable domain (other parts from reference TRBV18 and TRBJ2-4): NAGVMQNPRHLVRRRGQEARLRCSPMKGHSHVYWYRQLPEEGLKFMVYLQKENIIDESGMPKERFSAEFPKEGPSILRIQQVVRGDSAAYFCASSPQESAKNIQYFGAGTRLSVL.

V is TRBV6-5 and J is TRBJ2-1, with 8 bases identical to TRBD1. CDR1 is MNHEY, CDR2 SVGAGI, per germline. V trimming: 6 bases; J trimming: 5 bases; junction bases outside the gene matches: 9. This CDR3 spans 15 amino acids. The CDR3 protein is CASSLDRGLNNEQFF. For the CDR3, the DNA is TGTGCCAGCAGCCTCGACAGGGGCCTGAACAATGAGCAGTTCTTC.

The chain links TRBV29-1 to TRBJ2-3, with D unclear. Trimming cost V 0 bases and J 2 bases, with 12 bases left between them. Germline lookup yields CDR1 SQVTM and CDR2 ANQGSEA. The CDR3 runs 15 residues. The CDR3 DNA reads as TGCAGCGTTGAAGATCGGCCAGCCGACACAGATACGCAGTATTTT. Amino acids: CSVEDRPADTDTQYF.

This clonotype was counted only a few times. V and J are TRBV7-9 and TRBJ1-1; D is unresolved. The V end was cut by 3 bases, the J end by 5 bases, with 7 bases between. Germline V gives CDR1 SEHNR, CDR2 FQNEAQ (reference sequence). The CDR3 spans 12 residues. CDR3 nucleotides: TGTGCCAGCAGCTTTTTACTGACTGAAGCTTTCTTT. Translation: CASSFLLTEAFF.

The V and J genes are TRBV9 and TRBJ2-5, with D tentatively TRBD2 (5 bases). This CDR3 is 15 amino acids long. Trimming removed 3 bases at V and 3 bases at J, with 15 bases between. Germline CDR1 and CDR2: SGDLS and YYNGEE. The DNA of the CDR3 is TGTGCCAGCAGCGCGAGCGGACGGCCTGAAGAGACCCAGTACTTC. This codes for CASSASGRPEETQYF.

The V call is TRBV20-1, the J call TRBJ1-1, with 7 bases identical to TRBD1. Germline CDR1 reads DFQATT; CDR2 reads SNEGSKA (reference sequence). V lost 1 base, J lost 5 bases, and 4 bases stayed unmatched. CDR3 length equals 13 residues. Written as DNA, the CDR3 is TGCAGTGCTAGAGGACAGGGTTTTACTGAAGCTTTCTTT. As protein: CSARGQGFTEAFF.

This clonotype was found a few times. The junction and the germline gene differ at one end; a read error may be behind it. The V and J genes are TRBV29-1 and TRBJ1-6, with D unresolved. The germline CDR1 and CDR2 sequences are SQVTM and ANQGSEA. The CDR3 sequence is 12 residues long. CDR3 nucleotides: TGCAGCGCTGAATCCGATAATTCACCCCTCCACTTT. This translates into CSAESDNSPLHF. Together with reference TRBV29-1 and TRBJ1-6, the CDR3 gives the full variable domain: SAVISQKPSRDICQRGTSLTIQCQVDSQVTMMFWYRQQPGQSLTLIATANQGSEATYESGFVIDKFPISRPNLTFSTLTVSNMSPEDSSIYLCSAESDNSPLHFGNGTRLTVT.

This clonotype was seen only a few times. The V and J genes are TRBV3-1 and TRBJ2-3; 10 bases line up with TRBD2. CDR3 size: 15 residues. V was pared by 4 bases and J by 4 bases, with 5 bases of the junction left unmatched. Germline V lookup: CDR1 LGHDT, CDR2 YNNKEL (reference sequence). CDR3 protein: CASSPAGGSSDTQYF. CDR3 coding DNA: TGTGCCAGCAGCCCAGCGGGGGGGAGCTCAGATACGCAGTATTTT.

This chain connects TRBV5-4 to TRBJ2-5; the D is unclear. Germline V gives CDR1 SGHNT, CDR2 YYREEE (reference sequence). This CDR3 has 14 residues. Between the trimmed V and J ends, which lost 0 bases and 2 bases, there was a span of 8 bases. CDR3: CASSLGAAQETQYF. CDR3 DNA: TGTGCCAGCAGCTTGGGGGCGGCACAAGAGACCCAGTACTTC.

Written as DNA, the CDR3 is TGTGCCAGCAGCTTAATCGGCAGGTGGACCGGGACTAGCGGGGAAAGAAGCACAGATACGCAGTATTTT. Protein sequence: CASSLIGRWTGTSGERSTDTQYF. The V gene is TRBV7-9, the J gene TRBJ2-3, with TRBD2 matching over 13 bases. The CDR3 is 23 amino acids. With 2 bases clipped from V and 0 bases from J, the junction kept 20 bases outside the gene matches. Germline lookup yields CDR1 SEHNR and CDR2 FQNEAQ (reference sequence).

This clonotype was recorded at least ten times. V gene TRBV12-3 or TRBV12-4 combines with J gene TRBJ2-1, with 8 bases identical to TRBD1. V lost 5 bases, J lost 5 bases, and 11 bases stayed unmatched. This CDR3 is 16 amino acids long. The CDR3 reads CASSPLGQGANNEQFF. The DNA of the CDR3 is TGTGCCAGCAGTCCCTTAGGGCAGGGGGCAAACAATGAGCAGTTCTTC.

A few counts support this clonotype. The chain recombines TRBV7-9 with TRBJ2-7; possible D gene TRBD2, 7 bases. V lost 5 bases and J 0 bases, leaving 14 bases between the germline ends. The CDR3 covers 15 residues. The germline CDR1 and CDR2 sequences are SEHNR and FQNEAQ (reference sequence). The CDR3, as DNA: TGTGCCAGCAGCCCCTGGGAGGGGGACTCCTACGAGCAGTACTTC. This encodes CASSPWEGDSYEQYF. The full variable domain, with the rest looked up from reference TRBV7-9 and TRBJ2-7, is DTGVSQNPRHKITKRGQNVTFRCDPISEHNRLYWYRQTLGQGPEFLTYFQNEAQLEKSRLLSDRFSAERPKGSFSTLEIQRTEQGDSAMYLCASSPWEGDSYEQYFGPGTRLTVT.

The chain joins TRBV6-1 to TRBJ2-2; D is possibly TRBD1 (6 bases). Germline V gene lookup returns CDR1 MNHNS and CDR2 SASEGT. The CDR3 extends over 16 amino acids. The V gene lost 7 bases and the J gene lost 4 bases, with 19 bases spanning the gap. In DNA, the CDR3 is TGTGCCAGCAAGAGAAAGGGGGTGAGGGGCACCGGGGAGCTGTTTTTT. Amino acids: CASKRKGVRGTGELFF.

Concerning this clonotype: The junction and the germline gene differ at one end; a read error may be behind it. This rearrangement joins TRBV4-1 to TRBJ1-1; 10 positions match TRBD1. This CDR3 contains 15 residues. Germline CDR1 is MGHRA and CDR2 is YSYEKL. CDR3 amino acids: CARSHGTGADTEAFF. The CDR3 nucleotides read TGCGCCAGAAGCCACGGGACAGGGGCGGACACTGAAGCTTTCTTT.

The chain joins TRBV29-1 to TRBJ2-1, with D uncertain. V shed 1 base and J shed 7 bases, with 20 bases lying between them. CDR3 length equals 16 residues. CDR1 and CDR2 from the germline V gene are SQVTM and ANQGSEA. CDR3 nucleotide sequence: TGCAGCGTTGAAGGTCGGGTCTGGGTAGAGATAAATGAGCAGTTCTTC. As protein: CSVEGRVWVEINEQFF.

The chain has TRBV5-6 and TRBJ2-5; no clear D. Trimming stripped 3 bases from V and 4 bases from J, with 10 bases between. Germline V gene sequence: CDR1 SGHDT, CDR2 YYEEEE. CDR3 size: 13 residues. The CDR3 spells CASSSIWRETQYF. The DNA for the CDR3 is TGTGCCAGCAGCTCTATCTGGCGAGAGACCCAGTACTTC.

CDR3 coding DNA: TGTGCCAGCAGTCAGCCGTCGAGCGGGAGGAAGACAGATACGCAGTATTTT. Its translation: CASSQPSSGRKTDTQYF. The V and J genes are TRBV6-2 or TRBV6-3 and TRBJ2-3, with 9 nucleotides matching TRBD2. The CDR3 covers 17 residues. The V and J ends lost 5 bases and 3 bases, in that order; junction bases with no gene match: 12. Per the germline V gene, CDR1 is MNHEY and CDR2 is SVGEGT.

This chain joins TRBV6-2 or TRBV6-3 and TRBJ1-1; 7 bases fit TRBD1. Germline-derived CDR1 and CDR2 are MNHEY and SVGEGT. This CDR3 has 14 amino acids. With 2 bases clipped from V and 5 bases from J, the junction kept 5 bases outside the gene matches. CDR3 sequence reads: CASSYRDSRTEAFF. CDR3 nucleotides: TGTGCCAGCAGTTACCGGGACAGTCGAACTGAAGCTTTCTTT.